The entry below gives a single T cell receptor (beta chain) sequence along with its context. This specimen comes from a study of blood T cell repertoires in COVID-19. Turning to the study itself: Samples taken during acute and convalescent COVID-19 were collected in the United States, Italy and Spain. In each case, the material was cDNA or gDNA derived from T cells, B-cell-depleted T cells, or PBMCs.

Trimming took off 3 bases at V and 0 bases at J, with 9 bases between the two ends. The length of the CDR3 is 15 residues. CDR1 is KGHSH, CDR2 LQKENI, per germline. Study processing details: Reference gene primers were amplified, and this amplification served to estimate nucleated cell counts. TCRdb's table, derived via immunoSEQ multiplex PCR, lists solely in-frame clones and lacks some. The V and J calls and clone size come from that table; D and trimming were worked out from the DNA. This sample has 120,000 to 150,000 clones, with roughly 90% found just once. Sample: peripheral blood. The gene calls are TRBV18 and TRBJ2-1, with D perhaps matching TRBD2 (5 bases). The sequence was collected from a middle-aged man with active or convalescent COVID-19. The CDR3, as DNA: TGTGCCAGCTCACCCCCCGGAGGCTCCTACAATGAGCAGTTCTTC. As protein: CASSPPGGSYNEQFF.